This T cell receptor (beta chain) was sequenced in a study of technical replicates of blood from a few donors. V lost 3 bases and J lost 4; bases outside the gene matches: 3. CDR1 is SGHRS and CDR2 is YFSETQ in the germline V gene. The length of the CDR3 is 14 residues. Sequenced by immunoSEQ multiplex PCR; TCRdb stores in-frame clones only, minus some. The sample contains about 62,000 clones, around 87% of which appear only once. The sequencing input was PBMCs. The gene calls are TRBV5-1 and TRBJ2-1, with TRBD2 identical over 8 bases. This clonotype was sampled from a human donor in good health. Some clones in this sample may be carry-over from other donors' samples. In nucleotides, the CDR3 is TGCGCCAGCAGCTGGGGCGGGGGGTACAATGAGCAGTTCTTC. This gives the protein CASSWGGGYNEQFF.